Below are 7 T cell receptor beta chains sequenced from a single sample in a study of T cell responses to AZD1222 COVID-19 vaccine. Using immunoSEQ multiplex PCR, the repertoire was profiled, and TCRdb retains in-frame clones only, with some absent. Among about 100,000 clones, 85% to 90% were seen once, and the ten largest hold about 2.9%. The sample consisted of peripheral blood, taken on day 0 of AZD1222 vaccination. The receptors stem from an adult in good health.

The chain has TRBV4-1 and TRBJ2-2; unclear D gene. Germline V gene sequence: CDR1 MGHRA, CDR2 YSYEKL. This CDR3 spans 13 amino acids. Trimming took off 3 bases at V and 6 bases at J, with 8 bases between the two ends. Written as DNA, the CDR3 is TGCGCCAGCAGCCAGAGGCTCCCCGGGGAGCTGTTTTTT. Its translation: CASSQRLPGELFF.

V and J are TRBV19 and TRBJ2-5; D is possibly TRBD1 (5 bases). Germline CDR1 LNHDA, CDR2 SQIVND (reference sequence). The V end was cut by 5 bases, the J end by 4 bases, with 11 bases between. This CDR3 has 13 residues. The CDR3 DNA is TGTGCCAGTAGTGACAGATCGGGAGAGACCCAGTACTTC. Encoded protein: CASSDRSGETQYF.

The rearrangement joins TRBV5-5 to TRBJ1-5; D is ambiguous. From germline, CDR1 is SGHKS and CDR2 YYEKEE (reference sequence). Trimming pared 0 bases from V and 3 bases from J, leaving 7 bases between. The CDR3 covers 14 residues. In nucleotides, the CDR3 is TGTGCCAGCAGCTTGGTACTGAACAATCAGCCCCAGCATTTT. It yields the protein CASSLVLNNQPQHF.

The J gene is TRBJ2-7, the V gene TRBV3-1 (or the pseudogene TRBV3-2), with D possibly TRBD2 on 6 matching bases. There are 16 residues in the CDR3. Trimming removed 4 bases from V and 5 bases from J, with 21 bases in between. Germline CDR1 and CDR2: LGHDT and YNNKEL (reference sequence). This chain's CDR3 is CASSPRRPGGAHEQYF. The CDR3 region has the DNA TGTGCCAGCAGCCCCCGAAGACCCGGGGGAGCCCACGAGCAGTACTTC.

The gene calls are TRBV10-2 and TRBJ1-2; no clear D. The CDR3 length is 14 residues. Between the trimmed V and J ends, which lost 6 bases and 8 bases, there was a span of 19 bases. Per the germline V gene, CDR1 is WSHSY and CDR2 is SAAADI. Here the CDR3 DNA reads TGCGCCAGCAGGAGATTGACGGGCCAGGAAGGCTACACCTTC. Protein sequence: CASRRLTGQEGYTF.

The chain has TRBV7-9 and TRBJ1-3; D not resolved. The V end lost 6 bases, the J end lost 0 bases, and 15 bases lay between the germline ends. Germline V gene sequence: CDR1 SEHNR, CDR2 FQNEAQ (reference sequence). CDR3 length equals 16 residues. The CDR3, as DNA: TGTGCCAGCAGGCCCCGAGGACTGGTCTCTGGAAACACCATATATTTT. It codes for CASRPRGLVSGNTIYF.

The chain couples TRBV7-3 to TRBJ2-7; 8 bases line up with TRBD2. V dropped 1 base and J dropped 2; count of bases not matched to a gene: 4. CDR1 SGHTA and CDR2 FQGTGA come from the germline V gene. CDR3 length equals 15 residues. CDR3 region: CASSLRTSPTYEQYF. CDR3 coding DNA: TGTGCCAGCAGCTTAAGGACTAGCCCGACCTACGAGCAGTACTTC.